Below, one T cell receptor (beta chain) is given with its context. Its antigen is as yet unknown. The entry originates in a study of cytomegalovirus exposure and HLA in healthy donors. Findings of the study overall: In a later analysis, productive TCRs from donors in an Asian-associated ancestry cluster reportedly carried fewer N-insertions than the cohort mean. The authors later found most CMV-associated TCR beta chains appeared HLA-restricted.

The germline gives CDR1 SGDLS, CDR2 YYNGEE. Trimming took 2 bases from V and 2 from J, leaving 14 bases between them. The CDR3 has 15 residues. 60 Vbeta and 13 Jbeta primers were used in PCR. Data came from immunoSEQ multiplex PCR; TCRdb stores just in-frame clones and leaves some out. Among under 130,000 clones listed, approximately 79% were seen once. The rearrangement joins TRBV9 to TRBJ2-7; possibly TRBD1 for D (6 bases). Specimen: PBMCs. This TCR was sampled from a middle-aged woman in good health and CMV-seronegative. CDR3 sequence: CASSVADRLPYEQYF. In DNA form, the CDR3 reads TGTGCCAGCAGCGTCGCCGACAGGCTCCCCTACGAGCAGTACTTC.